This T cell receptor beta chain is from a study of neurological immune-mediated disorders. Study-wide findings and caveats: No sharing of CDR3 amino acid sequences was observed among expanded clones across subjects, suggesting private repertoires in all groups. Falling below healthy controls, multiple sclerosis showed the least TCR clonal expansion, while HTLV-1-associated myelopathy showed the most.

This clonotype was counted many times. Its antigen is unidentified. As for the cDNA, it was generated by 5'RACE with 10-nucleotide random UMIs. TCRdb analysed the 5' RACE reads with MiXCR anew, one entry per CDR3 protein. The table lists 55,000 to 70,000 distinct CDR3 sequences, roughly 10% of them singletons, with 1.8% in the top ten. The V end was cut by 0 bases, the J end by 5 bases, with 9 bases between. The CDR3 has 14 amino acids. Material for sequencing was PBMCs. V gene TRBV12-3 or TRBV12-4 combines with J gene TRBJ2-3, with a possible D match to TRBD1 (6 bases). The source is a man aged 55-75 years in good health. CDR3 nucleotide sequence: TGTGCCAGCAGTTTAGCGGGGGCGGGAGATACGCAGTATTTT. Translated: CASSLAGAGDTQYF.